This TCR beta chain was profiled in a study of cytomegalovirus exposure and HLA in healthy donors. Study results and caveats: Follow-up analysis found HLA locus-dependent TCR association rates, highest for DRB1 and lowest for HLA-C. It emerged from a later analysis that several of the most significant clusters appeared to be linked to common viral pathogens.

The PCR was carried out with 60 Vbeta primers and 13 Jbeta primers. This table comes from immunoSEQ multiplex PCR, and its TCRdb copy is limited to in-frame clones, with some not included. The sample holds over 150,000 clones, approximately 80% seen once. Remarks on this clone: Its antigen remains unidentified.

V gave up 5 bases and J gave up 4 bases; unmatched junction bases: 9. CDR1 and CDR2 from the germline V gene are SGHTA and FQGNSA. The CDR3 sequence is 16 residues long. Material: PBMCs. J is TRBJ1-4 and V is TRBV7-2, with 8 nucleotides matching TRBD1. This TCR was recovered from a man younger than 30 in good health and CMV-seropositive. Written as DNA, the CDR3 is TGTGCCAGCAGCCCGATCGACAGGGGCGATAATGAAAAACTGTTTTTT. Translated, it gives CASSPIDRGDNEKLFF.